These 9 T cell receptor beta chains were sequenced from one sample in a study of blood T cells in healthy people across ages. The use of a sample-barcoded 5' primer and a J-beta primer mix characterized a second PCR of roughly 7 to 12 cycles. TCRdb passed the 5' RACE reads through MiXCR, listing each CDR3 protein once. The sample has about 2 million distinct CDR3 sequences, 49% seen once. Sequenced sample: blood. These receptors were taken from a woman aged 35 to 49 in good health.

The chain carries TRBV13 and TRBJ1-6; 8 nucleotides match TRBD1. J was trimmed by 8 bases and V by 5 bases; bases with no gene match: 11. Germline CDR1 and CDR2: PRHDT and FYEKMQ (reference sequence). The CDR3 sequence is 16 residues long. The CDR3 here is CASSTSRGRRDSPLHF. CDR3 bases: TGTGCCAGCAGCACCAGCAGGGGGCGTAGGGATTCACCCCTCCACTTT.

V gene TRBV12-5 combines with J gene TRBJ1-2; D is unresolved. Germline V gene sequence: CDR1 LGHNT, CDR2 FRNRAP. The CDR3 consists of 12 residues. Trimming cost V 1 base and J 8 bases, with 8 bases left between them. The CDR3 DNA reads TGTGCTAGTGGTTTGGGGGTTTTGGGCTACACCTTC. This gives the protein CASGLGVLGYTF.

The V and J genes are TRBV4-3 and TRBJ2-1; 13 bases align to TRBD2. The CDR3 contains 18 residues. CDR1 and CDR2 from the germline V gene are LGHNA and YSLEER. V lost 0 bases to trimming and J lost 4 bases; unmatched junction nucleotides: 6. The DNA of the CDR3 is TGCGCCAGCAGCCAAGAGGCGACTAGCGGGGGGCCTTACAATGAGCAGTTCTTC. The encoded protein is CASSQEATSGGPYNEQFF.

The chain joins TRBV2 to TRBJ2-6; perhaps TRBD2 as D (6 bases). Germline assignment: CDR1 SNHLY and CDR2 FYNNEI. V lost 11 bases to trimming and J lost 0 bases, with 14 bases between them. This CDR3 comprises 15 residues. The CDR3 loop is CAGRERSSGANVLTF. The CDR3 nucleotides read TGTGCCGGTCGGGAGCGGAGCTCTGGGGCCAACGTCCTGACTTTC.

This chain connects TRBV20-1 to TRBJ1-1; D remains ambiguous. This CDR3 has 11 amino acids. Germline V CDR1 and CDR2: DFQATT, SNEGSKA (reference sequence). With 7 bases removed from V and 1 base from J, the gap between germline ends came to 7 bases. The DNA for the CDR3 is TGCAGTGGGTACAGGAACACTGAAGCTTTCTTT. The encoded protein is CSGYRNTEAFF.

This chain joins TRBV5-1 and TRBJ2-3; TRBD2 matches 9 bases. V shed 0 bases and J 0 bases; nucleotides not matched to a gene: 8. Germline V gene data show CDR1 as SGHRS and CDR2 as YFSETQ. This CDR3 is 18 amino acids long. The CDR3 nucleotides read TGCGCCAGCAGCTTGGAAGCGGGGGGAATAACTAGCACAGATACGCAGTATTTT. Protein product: CASSLEAGGITSTDTQYF.

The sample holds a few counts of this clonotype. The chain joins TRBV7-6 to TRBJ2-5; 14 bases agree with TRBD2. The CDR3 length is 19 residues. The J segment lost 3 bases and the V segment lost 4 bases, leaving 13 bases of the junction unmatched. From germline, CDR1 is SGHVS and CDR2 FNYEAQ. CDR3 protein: CASSSPGTSGGPREETQYF. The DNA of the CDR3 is TGTGCCAGCAGCTCCCCCGGGACTAGCGGGGGACCTCGCGAAGAGACCCAGTACTTC.

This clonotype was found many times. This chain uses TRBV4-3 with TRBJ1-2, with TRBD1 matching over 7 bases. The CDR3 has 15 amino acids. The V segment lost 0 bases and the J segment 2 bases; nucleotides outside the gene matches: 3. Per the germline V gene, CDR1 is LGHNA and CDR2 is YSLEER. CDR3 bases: TGCGCCAGCAGCCAAGATCCGACAGGGAACTATGGCTACACCTTC. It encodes CASSQDPTGNYGYTF.

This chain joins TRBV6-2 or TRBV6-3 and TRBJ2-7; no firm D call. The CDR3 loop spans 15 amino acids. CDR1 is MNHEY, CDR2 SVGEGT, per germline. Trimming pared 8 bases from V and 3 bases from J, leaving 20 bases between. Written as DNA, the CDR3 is TGTGCCAGCGGCTTGGTTCTAGGATTATACTACGAGCAGTACTTC. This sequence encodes CASGLVLGLYYEQYF.